This entry features one TCR beta chain sequence. Which antigen it targets is not known. The sample holds no much larger clone one base away, and base qualities are not on file. The cohort comprised fewer than 35 patients with locally advanced or metastatic urothelial carcinoma treated at Memorial Sloan Kettering on a trial protocol. Peripheral blood mononuclear cells were collected from each patient pretreatment and during treatment, giving between 1 and 8 total time points per patient. The Qiagen DNeasy Blood extraction kit was used to purify genomic DNA from total PBMCs and from tumor samples. PBMCs were collected pretreatment and during treatment, and were isolated and stored as previously described. The CDR3 goes from the cysteine to the phenylalanine over 14 residues. Solely the CDR3 DNA is kept, with 42 bases framed from the first base. CDR1 and CDR2 are read off the germline V gene as SNHLY and FYNNEI. V is shortened by 2 bases, J by 2 bases, and the region joining them spans 10 bases.

This entry is derived from a study of PD-L1 blockade in urothelial cancer (dated by TCRdb to the late 2010s). For context, the study as a whole: Therapy was started around 2014 for all patients, and atezolizumab 1,200 mg was administered intravenously every 3 weeks. About 85% of the 29 patients were males with bladder-origin urothelial cancer, and 18 of 29 reported a prior smoking history. Patients had an ECOG performance status of 0 or 1 and had received between 0 and 3 prior chemotherapy regimens. Blood samples were analyzed at 3 weeks after treatment start (second dose) and at 6 weeks after treatment start. Blood samples yielded a median of approximately 150,000 T cells and more than 80,000 unique TCRs, with median clonality 0.080. The study, an exploratory multi-omic analysis, examined somatic, immune and clinical correlates of response to PD-L1 blockade with atezolizumab in urothelial cancer. Pretreatment tumor samples and matched peripheral blood, collected serially before and after atezolizumab treatment, underwent TCR sequencing. Durable clinical benefit meant progression-free survival longer than 6 months, and TCR features were also tested against progression-free and overall survival. Whole exome sequencing and RNA sequencing of pretreatment tumors were performed alongside TCR sequencing in the same patients. Several patients achieved durable clinical benefit and 20 did not. Around 29 patients had pretreatment blood TCR-seq, about 25 had at least one posttreatment blood collection, and about 25 had tumor TCR-seq. Beyond this particular receptor, the publication reports: At 3 weeks after the start of treatment, tumor-associated TCR clones in peripheral blood had expanded more in patients with durable benefit (n of about 20, p = 0.022). Improved progression-free and overall survival was found to be associated with pretreatment peripheral blood TCR clonality below the median. Because the sample size was small (n of about 29) and many exploratory analyses were performed, the results are intended to be hypothesis-generating.

Synthetic TCR analog templates were spiked into each PCR to estimate absolute template abundance from read counts. The immunoSEQ assay was used to amplify TCRbeta CDR3 regions from genomic DNA with bias-controlled V and J gene primers. Sequencing of rearranged TCRbeta segments was done at approximately 20X coverage. The authors' pipeline ran thus. Clustering was used to correct sequencing errors, and CDR3s were annotated against IMGT so that V, D and J genes could be assigned. Out-of-frame and stop-codon sequences were excluded, and only productive TCRbeta rearrangements were used in downstream analyses. To compute clonality, Shannon entropy was normalized by the log of the number of unique productive sequences and then subtracted from one. Fisher's exact test with Benjamini-Hochberg correction, at a threshold of adjusted p below 0.01, was used to find clones that differed between time points or between blood and tumor. Here the immuneACCESS table is served through TCRdb, limited to in-frame sequences with V and J called. Missing clones are a known gap in these copies; in checked studies unresolved V genes cover under half, and the rest lacks a known reason. Clonal size and the V and J genes are those of that table, whereas D and trimming came from the DNA. The sample table contains roughly 60,000 clones; only one count was recorded for roughly 87% of them. About 4.5% of the sample goes to the ten largest clones.

The sequence is built from TRBV2 and TRBJ2-7; the D gene lacks a confident call. Material: PBMCs, obtained around atezolizumab (anti-PD-L1) treatment. This TCR was recovered from a man between 65 and 85 years old with urothelial cancer. CDR3 sequence: CASSENTAAYEQYF. The nucleotide sequence reads TGTGCCAGCAGTGAAAACACTGCGGCCTACGAGCAGTACTTC.